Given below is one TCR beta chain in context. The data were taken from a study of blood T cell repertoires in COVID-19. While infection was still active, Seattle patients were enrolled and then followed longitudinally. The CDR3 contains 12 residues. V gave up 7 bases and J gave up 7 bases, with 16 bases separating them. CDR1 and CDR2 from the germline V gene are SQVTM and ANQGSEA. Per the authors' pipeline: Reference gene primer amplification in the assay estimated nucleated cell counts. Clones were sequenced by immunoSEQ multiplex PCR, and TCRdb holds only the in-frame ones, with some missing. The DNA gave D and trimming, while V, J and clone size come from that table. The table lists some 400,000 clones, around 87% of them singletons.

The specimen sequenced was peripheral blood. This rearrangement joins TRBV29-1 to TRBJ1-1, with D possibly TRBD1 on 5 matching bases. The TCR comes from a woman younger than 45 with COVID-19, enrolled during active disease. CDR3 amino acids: CSGGGPRVEAFF. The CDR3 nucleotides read TGCAGCGGGGGAGGGCCCAGGGTTGAAGCTTTCTTT.